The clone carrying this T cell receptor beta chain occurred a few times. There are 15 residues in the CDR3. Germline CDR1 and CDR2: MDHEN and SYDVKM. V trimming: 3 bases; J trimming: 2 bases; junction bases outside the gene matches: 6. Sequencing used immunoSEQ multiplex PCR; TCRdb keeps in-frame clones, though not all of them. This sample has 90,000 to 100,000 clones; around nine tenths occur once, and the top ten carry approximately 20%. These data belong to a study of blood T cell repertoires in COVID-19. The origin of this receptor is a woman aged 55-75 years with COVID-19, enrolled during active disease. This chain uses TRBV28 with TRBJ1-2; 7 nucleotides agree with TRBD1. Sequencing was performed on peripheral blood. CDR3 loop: CASSLGTASNYGYTF. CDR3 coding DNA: TGTGCCAGCAGTTTGGGGACAGCATCCAACTATGGCTACACCTTC.